Listed here are 20 T cell receptor beta chains from one sample, sequenced in a study of shared clonotypes between healthy human individuals. The data were produced by immunoSEQ multiplex PCR, yet TCRdb's version contains in-frame clones alone and is incomplete. Among approximately 640,000 clones listed, about 90% were seen once. Input material: memory CD8+ T cells from PBMCs. Sample subset: CD45RO+ cells pooled with CCR7-negative TemRA cells. These receptors all stem from a man between 18 and 35 years old in good health. Some clones in this sample may be carry-over from other donors' samples.

This sequence joins TRBV30 and TRBJ1-2, with D possibly TRBD1 on 5 matching bases. The CDR3 contains 13 residues. The V gene lost 0 bases and the J gene lost 6 bases, with 11 bases spanning the gap. CDR1 and CDR2 from the germline V gene are GTSNPN and SVGIG (reference sequence). The DNA of the CDR3 is TGTGCCTGGAGTGTACTAGTAGGGGATGGCTACACCTTC. Protein: CAWSVLVGDGYTF.

This chain uses TRBV11-2 with TRBJ2-1, with 7 nucleotides matching TRBD1. This CDR3 has 13 amino acids. Germline lookup yields CDR1 SGHAT and CDR2 FQNNGV. Trimming took 1 base from V and 9 from J; bases not matched to a gene: 3. This CDR3 is CASSLGGGSEQFF. CDR3 nucleotide sequence: TGTGCCAGCAGCTTAGGAGGGGGCAGTGAGCAGTTCTTC.

V and J are TRBV6-6 and TRBJ1-1; D is perhaps TRBD1 (5 bases). This CDR3 has 15 residues. CDR1 is MNHNY and CDR2 is SVGAGI in the germline V gene (reference sequence). The ends were cut back, 2 bases at V and 3 bases at J, with 13 bases in the middle. CDR3 residues: CASSYDRDAYTEAFF. The CDR3 nucleotides are TGTGCCAGCAGTTACGATAGGGACGCCTACACTGAAGCTTTCTTT.

This clone was seen just once. This rearrangement joins TRBV7-2 to TRBJ2-5; 12 bases are shared with TRBD2. The CDR3 has 17 amino acids. CDR1 and CDR2 (germline): SGHTA, FQGNSA. With V trimmed by 1 base and J by 2 bases, 5 bases remained unmatched. In DNA form, the CDR3 reads TGTGCCAGCAGCTTAGTAGTACTAGCGGGAGGACAAGAGACCCAGTACTTC. Its translation: CASSLVVLAGGQETQYF.

This rearrangement joins TRBV7-9 to TRBJ2-5, with 10 nucleotides matching TRBD1. The CDR3 has 16 residues. Trimming removed 5 bases from V and 3 bases from J; junction bases left unmatched: 9. Germline V gene data show CDR1 as SEHNR and CDR2 as FQNEAQ (reference sequence). CDR3 bases: TGTGCCAGCAGCCACCGGACAGGGGGTACGAAAGAGACCCAGTACTTC. Protein sequence: CASSHRTGGTKETQYF. Drawing the rest from reference TRBV7-9 and TRBJ2-5, the complete variable domain is DTGVSQNPRHKITKRGQNVTFRCDPISEHNRLYWYRQTLGQGPEFLTYFQNEAQLEKSRLLSDRFSAERPKGSFSTLEIQRTEQGDSAMYLCASSHRTGGTKETQYFGPGTRLLVL.

The CDR3 here is CASSRSSYNEQFF. DNA of the CDR3: TGTGCCAGCAGTAGGAGCTCCTACAATGAGCAGTTCTTC. J is TRBJ2-1 and V is TRBV5-5; D remains ambiguous. The CDR3 has 13 residues. The V end was cut by 5 bases, the J end by 0 bases, with 6 bases between. From germline, CDR1 is SGHKS and CDR2 YYEKEE (reference sequence).

The rearrangement links TRBV28 to TRBJ2-5; D gene unclear. The CDR3 spans 17 residues. The V gene's germline CDR1 is MDHEN and CDR2 SYDVKM. V lost 4 bases, J lost 5 bases, and 23 bases lay in between. CDR3: CASSSPGVGFYLETQYF. CDR3 nucleotides: TGTGCCAGCAGTTCCCCTGGTGTCGGGTTTTACTTGGAGACCCAGTACTTC.

The chain employs TRBV6-5 and TRBJ2-5; a weak D match, TRBD2 (7 bases). CDR3 length: 16 residues. V lost 0 bases to trimming and J lost 5 bases, with 16 bases between them. Germline CDR1 and CDR2: MNHEY and SVGAGI. CDR3 loop: CASSYSGGGSGETQYF. CDR3 nucleotides: TGTGCCAGCAGTTACTCGGGGGGCGGGAGCGGCGAGACCCAGTACTTC.

The chain uses TRBV29-1 and TRBJ2-1, with TRBD2 matching 10 bases. V was pared by 7 bases and J by 8 bases, with 11 bases of the junction left unmatched. CDR1 is SQVTM, CDR2 ANQGSEA, per germline. There are 14 residues in the CDR3. Here the CDR3 reads CSAEGLAGVYEQFF. CDR3 DNA: TGCAGCGCAGAAGGTCTAGCGGGAGTCTATGAGCAGTTCTTC.

The CDR3 DNA sequence: TGTGCCAGCAGCTTAGGGGCGGGGCCGACCTACGAGCAGTACTTC. Translation: CASSLGAGPTYEQYF. The gene calls are TRBV7-9 and TRBJ2-7; TRBD2 is a possible D gene (6 bases). CDR1 is SEHNR, CDR2 FQNEAQ, per germline (reference sequence). This CDR3 contains 15 residues. V was clipped by 1 base and J by 2 bases, with 12 bases between them.

V is TRBV27 and J is TRBJ2-7; D remains unclear. The CDR3 consists of 15 residues. V was pared by 0 bases and J by 0 bases, with 9 bases between. From germline, CDR1 is MNHEY and CDR2 SMNVEV (reference sequence). As DNA, the CDR3 is TGTGCCAGCAGTTTATCGGGTTACGGCTCCTACGAGCAGTACTTC. It yields the protein CASSLSGYGSYEQYF.

The chain employs TRBV7-2 and TRBJ2-1; 10 bases match TRBD1. J was trimmed by 8 bases and V by 5 bases; bases with no gene match: 3. CDR1 and CDR2 (germline): SGHTA, FQGNSA. This CDR3 is built from 13 residues. The CDR3 loop is CASSPGTGDEQFF. The DNA for the CDR3 is TGTGCCAGCAGCCCCGGGACAGGGGATGAGCAGTTCTTC.

The rearrangement joins TRBV6-5 to TRBJ1-2; D is undetermined. The germline V and J ends were trimmed by 4 bases and 3 bases, with 3 bases remaining between them. This CDR3 has 11 residues. CDR1 MNHEY and CDR2 SVGAGI come from the germline V gene. The CDR3 protein is CASSSYYGYTF. The DNA of the CDR3 is TGTGCCAGCAGTTCTTACTATGGCTACACCTTC.

This chain joins TRBV28 and TRBJ2-2, with D possibly matching TRBD2 (5 bases). The germline CDR1 and CDR2 sequences are MDHEN and SYDVKM. This CDR3 has 15 amino acids. Trimming cost V 6 bases and J 6 bases, with 17 bases left between them. The CDR3 loop is CASRPLGGWPGELFF. CDR3 sequence (DNA): TGTGCCAGCAGACCCTTGGGCGGGTGGCCCGGGGAGCTGTTTTTT.

V and J are TRBV7-3 and TRBJ2-7; 11 bases agree with TRBD2. The V gene end was trimmed by 5 bases and the J gene end by 3 bases; junction bases not matched to a gene: 6. The germline V gene has CDR1 SGHTA and CDR2 FQGTGA. The CDR3 runs 15 residues. CDR3 sequence reads: CASSLGGTSGYEQYF. DNA of the CDR3: TGTGCCAGCAGCCTTGGAGGGACTAGCGGCTACGAGCAGTACTTC.

This chain links TRBV5-1 with TRBJ2-1; maybe TRBD2 (5 bases). Germline CDR1 SGHRS, CDR2 YFSETQ. CDR3 length: 15 residues. V was trimmed by 9 bases and J by 4 bases, leaving 20 bases between them. The CDR3 sequence is CATRREIVPYNEQFF. The CDR3 region has the DNA TGCGCCACGAGACGGGAAATCGTCCCTTACAATGAGCAGTTCTTC. Filled out from reference TRBV5-1 and TRBJ2-1, the complete variable domain reads KAGVTQTPRYLIKTRGQQVTLSCSPISGHRSVSWYQQTPGQGLQFLFEYFSETQRNKGNFPGRFSGRQFSNSRSEMNVSTLELGDSALYLCATRREIVPYNEQFFGPGTRLTVL.

CDR3 in amino acids: CASSYDGGGYGYTF. The CDR3 DNA reads TGTGCCAGCAGTTACGATGGGGGCGGCTATGGCTACACCTTC. The J gene is TRBJ1-2, the V gene TRBV6-5, with a tentative D call TRBD1 (6 bases). This CDR3 region has 14 residues. Germline CDR1 is MNHEY and CDR2 is SVGAGI. The V and J ends lost 2 bases and 4 bases respectively, with 11 bases between them.

This clone was seen just once. This chain joins TRBV15 and TRBJ2-7; TRBD1 agrees at 8 bases. The germline V gene encodes CDR1 LNHNV and CDR2 YYDKDF (reference sequence). Losses at the gene ends were 0 bases for V and 3 bases for J; bases not matched to a gene: 7. This CDR3 contains 16 residues. The CDR3 DNA follows: TGTGCCACCAGCAGAGATCGAGGACAGGGCCTCTACGAGCAGTACTTC. Translating gives CATSRDRGQGLYEQYF.

The V gene is TRBV27, the J gene TRBJ2-7, with 7 bases aligning to TRBD1. J lost 3 bases, V lost 5 bases, and 7 bases had no gene match. The CDR3 spans 14 residues. Germline assignment: CDR1 MNHEY and CDR2 SMNVEV (reference sequence). The CDR3: CASSPRQGHYEQYF. CDR3 nucleotides: TGTGCCAGCAGTCCCCGACAGGGACACTACGAGCAGTACTTC.

This sequence joins TRBV7-2 and TRBJ2-5, with 7 bases fitting TRBD2. Germline V gene sequence: CDR1 SGHTA, CDR2 FQGNSA. J gave up 4 bases and V 5 bases, and 10 bases lay outside the gene matches. The CDR3 runs 15 residues. CDR3 sequence: CASSPVGGVRETQYF. CDR3 DNA sequence: TGTGCCAGCAGCCCAGTGGGAGGGGTGCGAGAGACCCAGTACTTC.